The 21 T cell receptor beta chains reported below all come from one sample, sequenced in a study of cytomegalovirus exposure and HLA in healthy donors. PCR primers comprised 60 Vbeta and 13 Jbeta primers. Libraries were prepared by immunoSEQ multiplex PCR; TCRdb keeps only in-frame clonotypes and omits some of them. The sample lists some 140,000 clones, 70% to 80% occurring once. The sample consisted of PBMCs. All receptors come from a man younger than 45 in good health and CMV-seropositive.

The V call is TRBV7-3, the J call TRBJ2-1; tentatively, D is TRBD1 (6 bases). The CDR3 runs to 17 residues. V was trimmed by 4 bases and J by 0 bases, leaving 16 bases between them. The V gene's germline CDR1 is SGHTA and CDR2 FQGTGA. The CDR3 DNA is TGTGCCAGCAGCTCTCACGACAGGCCCAGCTCCTACAATGAGCAGTTCTTC. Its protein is CASSSHDRPSSYNEQFF.

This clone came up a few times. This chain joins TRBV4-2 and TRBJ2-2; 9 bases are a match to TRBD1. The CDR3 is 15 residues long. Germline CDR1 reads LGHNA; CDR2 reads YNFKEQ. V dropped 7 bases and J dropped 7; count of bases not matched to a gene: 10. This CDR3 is CASTNRQGEIGELFF. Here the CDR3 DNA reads TGTGCCAGCACCAATCGACAGGGGGAAATCGGGGAGCTGTTTTTT.

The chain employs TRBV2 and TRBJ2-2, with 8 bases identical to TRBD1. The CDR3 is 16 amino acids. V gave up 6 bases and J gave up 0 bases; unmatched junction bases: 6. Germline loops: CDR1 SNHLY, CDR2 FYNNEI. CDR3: CASSVLRGPNTGELFF. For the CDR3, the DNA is TGTGCCAGCAGCGTCCTCAGGGGGCCGAACACCGGGGAGCTGTTTTTT. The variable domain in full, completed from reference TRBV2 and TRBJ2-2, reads EPEVTQTPSHQVTQMGQEVILRCVPISNHLYFYWYRQILGQKVEFLVSFYNNEISEKSEIFDDQFSVERPDGSNFTLKIRSTKLEDSAMYFCASSVLRGPNTGELFFGEGSRLTVL.

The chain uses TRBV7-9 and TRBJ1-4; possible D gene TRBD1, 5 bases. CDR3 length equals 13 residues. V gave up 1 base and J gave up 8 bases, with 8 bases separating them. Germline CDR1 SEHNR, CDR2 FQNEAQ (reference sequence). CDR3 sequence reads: CASSLVRGEKLFF. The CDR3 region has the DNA TGTGCCAGCAGCTTAGTCCGGGGGGAAAAACTGTTTTTT.

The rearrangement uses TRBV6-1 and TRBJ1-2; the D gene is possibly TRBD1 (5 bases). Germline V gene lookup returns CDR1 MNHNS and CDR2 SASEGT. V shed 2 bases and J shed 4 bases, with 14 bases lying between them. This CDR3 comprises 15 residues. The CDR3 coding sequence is TGTGCCAGCAGTGAATTGAAGGGGCAAGGCTATGGCTACACCTTC. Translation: CASSELKGQGYGYTF.

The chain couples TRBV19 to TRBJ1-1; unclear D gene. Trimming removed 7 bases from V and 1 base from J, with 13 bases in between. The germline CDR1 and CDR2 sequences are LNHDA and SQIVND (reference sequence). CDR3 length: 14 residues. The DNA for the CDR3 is TGTGCCAGTATCCCGGGGAGGGCGAACACTGAAGCTTTCTTT. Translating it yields CASIPGRANTEAFF.

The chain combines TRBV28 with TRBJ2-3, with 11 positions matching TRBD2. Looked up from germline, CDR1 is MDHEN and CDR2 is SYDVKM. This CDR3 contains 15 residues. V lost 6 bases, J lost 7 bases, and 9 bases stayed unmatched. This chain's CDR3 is CASSLGGTSGNTQYF. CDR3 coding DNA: TGTGCCAGCAGCCTGGGGGGGACTAGCGGAAATACGCAGTATTTT.

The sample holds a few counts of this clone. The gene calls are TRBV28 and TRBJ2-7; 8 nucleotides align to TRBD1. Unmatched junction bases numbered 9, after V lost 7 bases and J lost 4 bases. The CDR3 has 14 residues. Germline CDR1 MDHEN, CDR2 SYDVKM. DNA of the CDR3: TGTGCCAGCATTGCCGGGGACAGGTCTTACGAGCAGTACTTC. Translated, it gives CASIAGDRSYEQYF.

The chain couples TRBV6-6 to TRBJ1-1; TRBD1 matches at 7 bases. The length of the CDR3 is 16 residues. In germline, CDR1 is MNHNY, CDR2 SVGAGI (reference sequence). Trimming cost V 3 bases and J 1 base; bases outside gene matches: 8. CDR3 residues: CASSYTPGQRNTEAFF. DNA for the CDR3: TGTGCCAGCAGTTATACGCCGGGACAGAGGAACACTGAAGCTTTCTTT.

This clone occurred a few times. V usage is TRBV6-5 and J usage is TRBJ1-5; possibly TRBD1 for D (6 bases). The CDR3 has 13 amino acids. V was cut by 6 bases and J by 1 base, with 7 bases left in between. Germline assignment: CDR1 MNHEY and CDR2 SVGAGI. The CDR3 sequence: CASSGQSNQPQHF. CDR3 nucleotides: TGTGCCAGCAGCGGACAGAGCAATCAGCCCCAGCATTTT.

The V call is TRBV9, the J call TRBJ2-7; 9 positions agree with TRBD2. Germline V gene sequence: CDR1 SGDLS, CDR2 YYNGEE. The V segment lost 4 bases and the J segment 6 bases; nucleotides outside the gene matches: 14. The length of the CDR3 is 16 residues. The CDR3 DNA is TGTGCCAGCAGCCCAGGGACTAGCCTCCCTGACAGCGAGCAGTACTTC. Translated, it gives CASSPGTSLPDSEQYF.

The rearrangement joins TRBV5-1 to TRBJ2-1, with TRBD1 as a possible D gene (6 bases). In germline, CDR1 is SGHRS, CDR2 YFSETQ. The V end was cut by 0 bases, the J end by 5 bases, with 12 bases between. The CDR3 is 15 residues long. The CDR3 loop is CASSLVQGTHNEQFF. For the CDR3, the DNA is TGCGCCAGCAGCTTGGTACAGGGCACACACAATGAGCAGTTCTTC. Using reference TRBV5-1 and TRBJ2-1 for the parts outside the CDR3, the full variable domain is KAGVTQTPRYLIKTRGQQVTLSCSPISGHRSVSWYQQTPGQGLQFLFEYFSETQRNKGNFPGRFSGRQFSNSRSEMNVSTLELGDSALYLCASSLVQGTHNEQFFGPGTRLTVL.

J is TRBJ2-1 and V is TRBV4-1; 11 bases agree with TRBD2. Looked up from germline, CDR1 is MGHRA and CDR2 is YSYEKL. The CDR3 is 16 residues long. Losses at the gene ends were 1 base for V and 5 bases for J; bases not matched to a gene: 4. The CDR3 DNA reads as TGCGCCAGCAGCCAAGTTGTTAGCGGGAGGGACAATGAGCAGTTCTTC. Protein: CASSQVVSGRDNEQFF.

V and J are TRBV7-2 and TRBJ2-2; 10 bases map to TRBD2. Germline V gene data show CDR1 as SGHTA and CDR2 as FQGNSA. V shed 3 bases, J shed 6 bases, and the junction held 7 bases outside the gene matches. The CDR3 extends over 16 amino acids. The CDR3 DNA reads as TGTGCCAGCAGCTTCTTGTCTAGCGGGAGAGCCGGGGAGCTGTTTTTT. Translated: CASSFLSSGRAGELFF.

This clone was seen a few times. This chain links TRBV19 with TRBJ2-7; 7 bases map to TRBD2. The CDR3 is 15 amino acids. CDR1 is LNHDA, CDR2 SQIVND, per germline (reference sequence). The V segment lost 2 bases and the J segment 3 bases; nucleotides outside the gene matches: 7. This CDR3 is CASSITHREVYEQYF. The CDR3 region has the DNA TGTGCCAGTAGTATAACCCACCGGGAGGTCTACGAGCAGTACTTC. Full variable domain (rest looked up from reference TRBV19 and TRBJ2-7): DGGITQSPKYLFRKEGQNVTLSCEQNLNHDAMYWYRQDPGQGLRLIYYSQIVNDFQKGDIAEGYSVSREKKESFPLTVTSAQKNPTAFYLCASSITHREVYEQYFGPGTRLTVT.

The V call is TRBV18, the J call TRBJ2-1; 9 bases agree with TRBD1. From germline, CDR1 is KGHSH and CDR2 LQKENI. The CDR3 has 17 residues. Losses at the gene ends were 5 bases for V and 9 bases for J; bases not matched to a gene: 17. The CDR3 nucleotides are TGTGCCAGCTCATTCGCGGGACAGGGTCCTTTTCCCGGTGAGCAGTTCTTC. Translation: CASSFAGQGPFPGEQFF.

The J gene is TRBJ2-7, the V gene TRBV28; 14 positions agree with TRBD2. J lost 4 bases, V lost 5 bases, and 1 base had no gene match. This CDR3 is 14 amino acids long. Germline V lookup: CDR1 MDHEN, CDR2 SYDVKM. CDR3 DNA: TGTGCCAGCAGTAGGACTAGCGGGAGGTACGAGCAGTACTTC. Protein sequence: CASSRTSGRYEQYF.

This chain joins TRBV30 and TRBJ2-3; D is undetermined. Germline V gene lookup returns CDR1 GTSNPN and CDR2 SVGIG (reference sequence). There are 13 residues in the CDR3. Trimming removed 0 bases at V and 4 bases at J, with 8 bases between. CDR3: CAWSVGAPDTQYF. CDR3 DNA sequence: TGTGCCTGGAGTGTGGGCGCCCCAGATACGCAGTATTTT.

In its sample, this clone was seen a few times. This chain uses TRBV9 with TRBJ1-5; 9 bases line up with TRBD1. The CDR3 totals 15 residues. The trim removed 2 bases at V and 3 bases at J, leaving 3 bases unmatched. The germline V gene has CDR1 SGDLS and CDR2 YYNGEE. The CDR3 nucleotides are TGTGCCAGCAGCGTTGGGACAGGGCTCAATCAGCCCCAGCATTTT. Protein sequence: CASSVGTGLNQPQHF.

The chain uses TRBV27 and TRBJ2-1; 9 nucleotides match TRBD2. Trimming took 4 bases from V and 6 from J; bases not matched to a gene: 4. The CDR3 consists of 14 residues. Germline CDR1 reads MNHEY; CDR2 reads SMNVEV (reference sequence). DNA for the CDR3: TGTGCCAGCAGTTCCGCGGGAGGGCCCAATGAGCAGTTCTTC. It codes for CASSSAGGPNEQFF.

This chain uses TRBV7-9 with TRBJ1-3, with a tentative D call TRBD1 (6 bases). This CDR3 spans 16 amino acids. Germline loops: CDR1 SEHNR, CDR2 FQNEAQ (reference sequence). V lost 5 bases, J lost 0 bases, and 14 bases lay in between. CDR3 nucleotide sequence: TGTGCCAGCAGCCCTCATCAGGGGTTCTCTGGAAACACCATATATTTT. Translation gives CASSPHQGFSGNTIYF. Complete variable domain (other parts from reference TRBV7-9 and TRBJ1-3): DTGVSQNPRHKITKRGQNVTFRCDPISEHNRLYWYRQTLGQGPEFLTYFQNEAQLEKSRLLSDRFSAERPKGSFSTLEIQRTEQGDSAMYLCASSPHQGFSGNTIYFGEGSWLTVV.